The 24 T cell receptor beta chains listed next were all sequenced from one sample in a study of cytomegalovirus exposure and HLA in healthy donors. 60 Vbeta and 13 Jbeta primers were used in PCR. Method: immunoSEQ multiplex PCR; TCRdb's copy keeps in-frame clones and lacks some. The table includes about 200,000 clones, roughly 80% detected once. Specimen: PBMCs. These receptors were collected from a woman between 18 and 29 years old in good health and CMV-seronegative.

The chain uses TRBV6-5 and TRBJ2-7; the match to TRBD2 covers 8 bases. J lost 0 bases, V lost 0 bases, and 4 bases had no gene match. Germline V gene data show CDR1 as MNHEY and CDR2 as SVGAGI. The CDR3 consists of 16 residues. In DNA form, the CDR3 reads TGTGCCAGCAGTTACTCTAAGCGGGGGATCTCCTACGAGCAGTACTTC. It translates to CASSYSKRGISYEQYF.

The gene calls are TRBV11-2 and TRBJ2-1; 7 bases map to TRBD2. Germline V gene sequence: CDR1 SGHAT, CDR2 FQNNGV. The V gene end was trimmed by 5 bases and the J gene end by 9 bases; junction bases not matched to a gene: 10. CDR3 length: 14 amino acids. DNA of the CDR3: TGTGCCAGCAGCGCTGGACTAGGGAGTGTTGAGCAGTTCTTC. Translating it yields CASSAGLGSVEQFF.

The chain has TRBV27 and TRBJ2-7; possible D gene TRBD2, 6 bases. CDR1 MNHEY and CDR2 SMNVEV come from the germline V gene (reference sequence). The CDR3 length is 16 residues. Deletions cut 3 bases from V and 5 bases from J, with 20 bases between. The CDR3 is CASSLKPPSVYNEQYF. CDR3 sequence (DNA): TGTGCCAGCAGTTTGAAGCCGCCTAGCGTCTATAACGAGCAGTACTTC.

The chain is built from TRBV6-5 and TRBJ2-7, with D unresolved. V lost 2 bases and J 0 bases, leaving 11 bases between the germline ends. The CDR3 runs 15 residues. Germline V gene data show CDR1 as MNHEY and CDR2 as SVGAGI. The CDR3 nucleotides read TGTGCCAGCAGTTACGCCCGCGGAAACTCCTACGAGCAGTACTTC. Translated, it gives CASSYARGNSYEQYF.

V is TRBV5-5 and J is TRBJ2-7; 7 bases match TRBD2. V lost 2 bases, J lost 4 bases, and 6 bases stayed unmatched. The V gene's germline CDR1 is SGHKS and CDR2 YYEKEE (reference sequence). This CDR3 is built from 14 residues. The chain's CDR3 is CASSFSGGGYEQYV. Here the CDR3 DNA reads TGTGCCAGCAGCTTTTCTGGGGGGGGGTACGAGCAGTACGTC.

This sequence joins TRBV6-5 and TRBJ1-2, with D perhaps TRBD1 (5 bases). Germline V gene sequence: CDR1 MNHEY, CDR2 SVGAGI. The CDR3 is 14 residues long. The V gene lost 7 bases and the J gene lost 0 bases, with 12 bases spanning the gap. Here the CDR3 DNA reads TGTGCCAGCAAGATAAGGACACCTAACTATGGCTACACCTTC. Protein product: CASKIRTPNYGYTF.

This chain joins TRBV27 and TRBJ2-5, with 15 bases matching TRBD2. The length of the CDR3 is 15 residues. V lost 5 bases to trimming and J lost 5 bases; unmatched junction nucleotides: 3. CDR1 MNHEY and CDR2 SMNVEV come from the germline V gene (reference sequence). The CDR3 reads CASSPGTSGRETQYF. The CDR3 bases are TGTGCCAGCAGTCCCGGGACTAGCGGGAGGGAGACCCAGTACTTC.

The gene calls are TRBV6-6 and TRBJ2-1; the D gene is possibly TRBD2 (5 bases). V lost 6 bases, J lost 7 bases, and 16 bases lay in between. Germline loops: CDR1 MNHNY, CDR2 SVGAGI (reference sequence). The CDR3 is 14 amino acids. In DNA form, the CDR3 reads TGTGCCAGCAGACTAGAGTACTCTCAAAATGAGCAGTTCTTC. Translated, it gives CASRLEYSQNEQFF.

As regards this clone: The same CDR3 also results from other DNA sequences found in this sample. The CDR3 coding sequence is TGCAGTGCTAGACAGGGTTATGGCTACACCTTC. Translation gives CSARQGYGYTF. The chain joins TRBV20-1 to TRBJ1-2; TRBD1 might be the D (5 bases). V shed 2 bases and J shed 5 bases, with 6 bases lying between them. The V gene's germline CDR1 is DFQATT and CDR2 SNEGSKA (reference sequence). CDR3 length: 11 residues.

This clone was counted once. The chain combines TRBV4-1 with TRBJ1-2, with 7 bases identical to TRBD1. Germline V gives CDR1 MGHRA, CDR2 YSYEKL. The CDR3 contains 15 residues. V gave up 0 bases and J gave up 8 bases; unmatched junction bases: 9. This CDR3 is CASSQEFTGAVGYTF. CDR3 nucleotides: TGCGCCAGCAGCCAAGAATTCACAGGGGCGGTAGGCTACACCTTC.

This sequence joins TRBV27 and TRBJ1-2; 10 bases map to TRBD1. The germline V gene encodes CDR1 MNHEY and CDR2 SMNVEV (reference sequence). The CDR3 extends over 14 amino acids. J lost 4 bases, V lost 5 bases, and 4 bases had no gene match. CDR3 coding DNA: TGTGCCAGCAGTCGACAGGGGGCGAGCTATGGCTACACCTTC. Amino acid sequence: CASSRQGASYGYTF.

This clone was observed a single time. This chain joins TRBV4-3 and TRBJ2-3; the D is unclear. The V gene lost 0 bases and the J gene lost 6 bases, with 13 bases spanning the gap. CDR1 and CDR2 from the germline V gene are LGHNA and YSLEER. The CDR3 has 15 amino acids. The CDR3 DNA is TGCGCCAGCAGCCAAGATCGTGAACCCCGGGATACGCAGTATTTT. Translation: CASSQDREPRDTQYF.

The rearrangement joins TRBV18 to TRBJ2-2, with 9 positions matching TRBD1. Trimming cost V 0 bases and J 3 bases; bases outside gene matches: 2. CDR1 is KGHSH, CDR2 LQKENI, per germline. This CDR3 is 16 amino acids long. The CDR3 is CASSPPTGGYTGELFF. The CDR3 coding sequence is TGTGCCAGCTCACCACCGACAGGGGGATACACCGGGGAGCTGTTTTTT.

In DNA form, the CDR3 reads TGTGCCAGCAGTGGAGTCTACAGGAACACTGAAGCTTTCTTT. This sequence encodes CASSGVYRNTEAFF. This rearrangement joins TRBV2 to TRBJ1-1; D uncertain. Trimming took off 4 bases at V and 1 base at J, with 10 bases between the two ends. The germline gives CDR1 SNHLY, CDR2 FYNNEI. The CDR3 runs to 14 residues. Full variable domain (missing parts from reference TRBV2 and TRBJ1-1): EPEVTQTPSHQVTQMGQEVILRCVPISNHLYFYWYRQILGQKVEFLVSFYNNEISEKSEIFDDQFSVERPDGSNFTLKIRSTKLEDSAMYFCASSGVYRNTEAFFGQGTRLTVV.

This rearrangement joins TRBV28 to TRBJ2-5, with 15 positions matching TRBD2. The CDR3 is made up of 18 amino acids. With 4 bases clipped from V and 4 bases from J, the junction kept 10 bases outside the gene matches. The germline gives CDR1 MDHEN, CDR2 SYDVKM. CDR3 nucleotide sequence: TGTGCCAGCAGTTCCCCCGGGACTAGCGGGAGGAGGGCAGAGACCCAGTACTTC. It is translated as CASSSPGTSGRRAETQYF.

This clone has a handful of counts. V gene TRBV7-8 combines with J gene TRBJ2-1; 7 bases are a match to TRBD1. Trimming at V came to 8 bases and at J to 6 bases, leaving 10 bases not matched to a gene. This CDR3 is 14 amino acids long. CDR1 is SGHVS, CDR2 FQNEAQ, per germline. CDR3 DNA sequence: TGTGCCAGCCGACAGGGTTCAGAACCCAATGAGCAGTTCTTC. This translates into CASRQGSEPNEQFF.

This sequence joins TRBV28 and TRBJ1-2, with TRBD1 as a possible D gene (6 bases). CDR1 and CDR2 from the germline V gene are MDHEN and SYDVKM. The CDR3 is 13 amino acids. The ends were cut back, 3 bases at V and 8 bases at J, with 13 bases in the middle. CDR3 region: CASSFGRGEGYTF. CDR3 nucleotides: TGTGCCAGCAGTTTTGGCAGGGGAGAAGGCTACACCTTC.

The rearrangement joins TRBV7-2 to TRBJ2-5; TRBD1 agrees at 7 bases. The CDR3 loop spans 15 amino acids. Germline lookup yields CDR1 SGHTA and CDR2 FQGNSA. V lost 2 bases, J lost 5 bases, and 8 bases stayed unmatched. The CDR3 here is CASSLRGPSRETQYF. The CDR3 DNA reads TGTGCCAGCAGCTTAAGGGGGCCGAGTAGGGAGACCCAGTACTTC.

The chain uses TRBV5-4 and TRBJ2-3; a weak D match, TRBD2 (5 bases). The CDR3 loop spans 14 amino acids. From germline, CDR1 is SGHNT and CDR2 YYREEE (reference sequence). V was shortened by 0 bases and J by 3 bases, with 8 bases between the two germline ends. CDR3 in amino acids: CASSLVDSTDTQYF. The CDR3 bases are TGTGCCAGCAGCTTGGTGGACTCGACAGATACGCAGTATTTT.

This clone was counted a few times. The chain joins TRBV5-1 to TRBJ1-1, with a weak D call TRBD1 (5 bases). The germline CDR1 and CDR2 sequences are SGHRS and YFSETQ. This CDR3 region has 15 residues. Between the trimmed V and J ends, which lost 0 bases and 1 base, there was a span of 10 bases. Here the CDR3 DNA reads TGCGCCAGCAGCTTGGTAGGGGTCGGGAACACTGAAGCTTTCTTT. It codes for CASSLVGVGNTEAFF.

V gene TRBV10-1 combines with J gene TRBJ2-7; D ambiguous. The CDR3 consists of 14 residues. V lost 3 bases, J lost 8 bases, and 17 bases lay in between. Looked up from germline, CDR1 is WNHNN and CDR2 is SYGVQD (reference sequence). The CDR3 sequence is CASSDLPDGDKQYF. The CDR3 DNA sequence: TGCGCCAGCAGTGACCTCCCTGACGGTGACAAGCAGTACTTC.

The genes are TRBV5-4 and TRBJ1-2; D is possibly TRBD1 (6 bases). Trimming stripped 9 bases from V and 5 bases from J, with 17 bases between. CDR3 length: 13 amino acids. Per the germline V gene, CDR1 is SGHNT and CDR2 is YYREEE (reference sequence). The CDR3 loop is CATSTGTPYGYTF. CDR3 nucleotides: TGTGCCACCTCTACCGGGACACCGTATGGCTACACCTTC.

This rearrangement joins TRBV4-3 to TRBJ1-4, with 12 bases aligning to TRBD1. Germline V gene sequence: CDR1 LGHNA, CDR2 YSLEER. The J segment lost 8 bases and the V segment lost 1 base, leaving 11 bases of the junction unmatched. CDR3 length equals 18 residues. The CDR3 DNA sequence: TGCGCCAGCAGCCAAGCCCTGGGACAGGGGGCGAGCGTAGAAAAACTGTTTTTT. Its protein product is CASSQALGQGASVEKLFF.

This chain uses TRBV7-9 with TRBJ1-3; D unclear. Trimming took off 5 bases at V and 0 bases at J, with 11 bases between the two ends. This CDR3 comprises 15 residues. Germline lookup yields CDR1 SEHNR and CDR2 FQNEAQ (reference sequence). The DNA for the CDR3 is TGTGCCAGCAGCCCGAGTTACGGCTCTGGAAACACCATATATTTT. It specifies CASSPSYGSGNTIYF. The whole variable domain, filled in from reference TRBV7-9 and TRBJ1-3, reads DTGVSQNPRHKITKRGQNVTFRCDPISEHNRLYWYRQTLGQGPEFLTYFQNEAQLEKSRLLSDRFSAERPKGSFSTLEIQRTEQGDSAMYLCASSPSYGSGNTIYFGEGSWLTVV.